This T cell receptor (beta chain) was sequenced in a study of CD8 T cells in ankylosing spondylitis. The study's findings and limits: Seemingly distinctive of ankylosing spondylitis blood was a TCR beta motif formed by eight highly homologous variants.

In this sample, this clonotype turned up a few times. Its target is not known. Via MiXCR, TCRdb re-called the 5' RACE reads, giving one row per CDR3 protein. Of roughly 220,000 distinct CDR3 sequences listed, about 17% are singletons. This CDR3 spans 16 amino acids. Germline CDR1 reads SGHVS; CDR2 reads FQNEAQ. V was trimmed by 3 bases and J by 6 bases, leaving 17 bases between them. This sequence originates from a male donor with ankylosing spondylitis. Sequenced sample: blood, either unsorted or a sorted T cell fraction (not recorded which). V gene TRBV7-8 combines with J gene TRBJ2-2; weak D call: TRBD2 (6 bases). The DNA of the CDR3 is TGTGCCAGCAGCTTGTTGCTAGCGAGGATTGCCGGGGAGCTGTTTTTT. This translates into CASSLLLARIAGELFF.